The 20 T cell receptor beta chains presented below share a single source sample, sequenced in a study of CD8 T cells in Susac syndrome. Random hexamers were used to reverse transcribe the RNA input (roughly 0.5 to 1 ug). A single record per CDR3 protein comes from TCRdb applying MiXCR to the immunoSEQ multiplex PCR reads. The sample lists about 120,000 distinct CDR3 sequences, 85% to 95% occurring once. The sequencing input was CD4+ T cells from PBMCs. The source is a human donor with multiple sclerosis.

CDR3 sequence (DNA): TGCAGCGTTGAGTACGGGGAAATACAGTTCTTC. It translates to CSVEYGEIQFF. This rearrangement joins TRBV29-1 to TRBJ2-1; a possible D gene is TRBD2 (5 bases). V lost 3 bases and J lost 13, with 13 bases in between. Germline CDR1 and CDR2: SQVTM and ANQGSEA. The CDR3 consists of 11 residues.

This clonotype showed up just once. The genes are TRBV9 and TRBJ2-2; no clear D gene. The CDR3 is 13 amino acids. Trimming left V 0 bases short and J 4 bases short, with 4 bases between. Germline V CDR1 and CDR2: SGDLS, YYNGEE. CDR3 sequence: CASSVDPTGELFF. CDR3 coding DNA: TGTGCCAGCAGCGTAGACCCCACCGGGGAGCTGTTTTTT.

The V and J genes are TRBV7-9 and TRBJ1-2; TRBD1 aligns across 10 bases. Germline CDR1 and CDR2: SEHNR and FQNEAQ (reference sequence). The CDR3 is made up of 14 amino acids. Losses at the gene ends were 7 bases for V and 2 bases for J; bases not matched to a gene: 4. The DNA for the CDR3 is TGTGCCAGCAACTTGGGACAGGGGAACTATGGCTACACCTTC. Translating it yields CASNLGQGNYGYTF.

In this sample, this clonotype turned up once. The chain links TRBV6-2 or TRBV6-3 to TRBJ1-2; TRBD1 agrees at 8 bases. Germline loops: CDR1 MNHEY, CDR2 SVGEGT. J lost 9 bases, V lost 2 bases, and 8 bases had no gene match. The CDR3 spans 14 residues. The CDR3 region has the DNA TGTGCCAGCAGTTACCAGGGGGCGGATTACCGCTACACCTTC. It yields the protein CASSYQGADYRYTF.

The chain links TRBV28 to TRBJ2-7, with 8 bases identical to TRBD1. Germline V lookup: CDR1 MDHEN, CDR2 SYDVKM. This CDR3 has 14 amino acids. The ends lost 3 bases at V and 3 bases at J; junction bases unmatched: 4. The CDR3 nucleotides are TGTGCCAGCAGTTTCGACAGGGGCAACTACGAGCAGTACTTC. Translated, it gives CASSFDRGNYEQYF. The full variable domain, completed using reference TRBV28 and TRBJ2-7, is DVKVTQSSRYLVKRTGEKVFLECVQDMDHENMFWYRQDPGLGLRLIYFSYDVKMKEKGDIPEGYSVSREKKERFSLILESASTNQTSMYLCASSFDRGNYEQYFGPGTRLTVT.

CDR3 region: CASSSGTAGVSQHF. The CDR3 DNA sequence: TGTGCCAGCAGCTCCGGGACCGCCGGGGTCAGCCAGCATTTT. The J gene is TRBJ1-5, the V gene TRBV7-9; TRBD1 is a possible D gene (5 bases). Trimming pared 4 bases from V and 12 bases from J, leaving 19 bases between. The CDR3 is made up of 14 amino acids. Germline V gene sequence: CDR1 SEHNR, CDR2 FQNEAQ (reference sequence). The whole variable domain, remainder taken from reference TRBV7-9 and TRBJ1-5, is DTGVSQNPRHKITKRGQNVTFRCDPISEHNRLYWYRQTLGQGPEFLTYFQNEAQLEKSRLLSDRFSAERPKGSFSTLEIQRTEQGDSAMYLCASSSGTAGVSQHFGDGTRLSIL.

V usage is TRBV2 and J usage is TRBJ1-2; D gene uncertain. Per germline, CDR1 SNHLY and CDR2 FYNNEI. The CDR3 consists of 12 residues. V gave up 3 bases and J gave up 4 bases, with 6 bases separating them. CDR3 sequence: CASSEEVYGYTF. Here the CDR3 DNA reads TGTGCCAGCAGTGAGGAGGTCTATGGCTACACCTTC.

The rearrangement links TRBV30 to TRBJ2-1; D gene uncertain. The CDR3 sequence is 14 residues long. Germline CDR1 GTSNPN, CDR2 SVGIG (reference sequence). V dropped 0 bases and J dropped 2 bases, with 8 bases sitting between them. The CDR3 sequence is CAWSVHGAYNEQFF. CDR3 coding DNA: TGTGCCTGGAGTGTACACGGAGCCTACAATGAGCAGTTCTTC. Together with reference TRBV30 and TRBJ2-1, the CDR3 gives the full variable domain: SQTIHQWPATLVQPVGSPLSLECTVEGTSNPNLYWYRQAAGRGLQLLFYSVGIGQISSEVPQNLSASRPQDRQFILSSKKLLLSDSGFYLCAWSVHGAYNEQFFGPGTRLTVL.

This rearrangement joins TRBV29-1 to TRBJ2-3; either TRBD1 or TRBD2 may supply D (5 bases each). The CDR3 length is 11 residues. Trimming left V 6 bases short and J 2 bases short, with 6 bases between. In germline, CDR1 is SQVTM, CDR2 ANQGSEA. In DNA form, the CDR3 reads TGCAGCGTGGGGGACACAGATACGCAGTATTTT. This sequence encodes CSVGDTDTQYF.

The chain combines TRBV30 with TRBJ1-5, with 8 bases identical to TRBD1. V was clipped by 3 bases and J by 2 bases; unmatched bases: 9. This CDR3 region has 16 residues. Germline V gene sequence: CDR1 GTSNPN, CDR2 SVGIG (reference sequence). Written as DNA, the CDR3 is TGTGCCTGGAGCGGAAGGGACAGGATTCGCAATCAGCCCCAGCATTTT. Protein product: CAWSGRDRIRNQPQHF.

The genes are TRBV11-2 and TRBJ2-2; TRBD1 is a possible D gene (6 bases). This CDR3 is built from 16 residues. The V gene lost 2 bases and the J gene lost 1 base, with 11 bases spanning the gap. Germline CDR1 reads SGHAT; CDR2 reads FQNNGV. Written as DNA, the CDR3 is TGTGCCAGCAGCTTACCCGGGACAATGAACACCGGGGAGCTGTTTTTT. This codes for CASSLPGTMNTGELFF.

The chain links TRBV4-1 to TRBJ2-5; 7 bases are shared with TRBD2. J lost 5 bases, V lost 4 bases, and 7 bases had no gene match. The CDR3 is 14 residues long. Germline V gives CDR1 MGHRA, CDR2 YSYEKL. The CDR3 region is CASSRGLVRETQYF. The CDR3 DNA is TGCGCCAGCAGCCGCGGACTAGTCCGTGAGACCCAGTACTTC.

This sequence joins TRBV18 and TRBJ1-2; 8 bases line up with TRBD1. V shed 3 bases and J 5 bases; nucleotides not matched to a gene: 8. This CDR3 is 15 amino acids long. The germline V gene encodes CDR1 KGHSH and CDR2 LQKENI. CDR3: CASSPWEQGAYGYTF. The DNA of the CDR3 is TGTGCCAGCTCACCTTGGGAGCAGGGGGCGTATGGCTACACCTTC.

The CDR3 DNA reads TGTGCCAGCAGCTTTGAGACAGCGGGGATTCAGTACTTC. Residues: CASSFETAGIQYF. J is TRBJ2-4 and V is TRBV7-2; 7 bases align to TRBD2. V shed 3 bases and J 10 bases; nucleotides not matched to a gene: 6. From germline, CDR1 is SGHTA and CDR2 FQGNSA. The CDR3 length is 13 residues.

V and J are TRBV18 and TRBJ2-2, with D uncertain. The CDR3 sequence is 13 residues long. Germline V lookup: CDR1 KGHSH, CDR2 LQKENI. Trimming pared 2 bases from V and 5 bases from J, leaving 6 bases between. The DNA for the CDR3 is TGTGCCAGCTCACCAGGAGAGACCGGGGAGCTGTTTTTT. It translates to CASSPGETGELFF.

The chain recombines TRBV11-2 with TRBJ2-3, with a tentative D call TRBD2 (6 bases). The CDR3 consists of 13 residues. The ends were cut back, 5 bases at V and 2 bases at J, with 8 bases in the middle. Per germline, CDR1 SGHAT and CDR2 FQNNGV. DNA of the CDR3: TGTGCCAGCAGCGGGGACTCCACAGATACGCAGTATTTT. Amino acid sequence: CASSGDSTDTQYF.

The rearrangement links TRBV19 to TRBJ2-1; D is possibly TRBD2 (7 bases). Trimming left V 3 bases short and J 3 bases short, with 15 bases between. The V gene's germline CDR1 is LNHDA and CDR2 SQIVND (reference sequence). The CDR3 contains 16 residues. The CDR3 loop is CASSMDGGPFYNEQFF. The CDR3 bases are TGTGCCAGTAGTATGGACGGGGGGCCGTTCTACAATGAGCAGTTCTTC. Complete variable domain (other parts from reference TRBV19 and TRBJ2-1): DGGITQSPKYLFRKEGQNVTLSCEQNLNHDAMYWYRQDPGQGLRLIYYSQIVNDFQKGDIAEGYSVSREKKESFPLTVTSAQKNPTAFYLCASSMDGGPFYNEQFFGPGTRLTVL.

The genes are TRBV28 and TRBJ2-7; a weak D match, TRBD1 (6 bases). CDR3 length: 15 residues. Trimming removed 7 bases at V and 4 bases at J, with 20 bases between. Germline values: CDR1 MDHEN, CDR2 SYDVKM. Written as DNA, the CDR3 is TGTGCCAGCACCCGGGACACCGGTTCTCCGTACGAGCAGTACTTC. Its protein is CASTRDTGSPYEQYF.

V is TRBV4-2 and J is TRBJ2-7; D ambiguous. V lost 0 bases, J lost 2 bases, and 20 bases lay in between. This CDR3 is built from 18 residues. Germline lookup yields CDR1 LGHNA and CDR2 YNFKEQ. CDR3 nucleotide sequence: TGTGCCAGCAGCCAAGATTCCCCGCTTCGCGGCGCTCCCTACGAGCAGTACTTC. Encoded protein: CASSQDSPLRGAPYEQYF.

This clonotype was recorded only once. CDR3 loop: CAWSTYRGRGQPQHF. The CDR3 DNA follows: TGTGCCTGGAGTACTTACAGGGGGCGCGGTCAGCCCCAGCATTTT. The gene calls are TRBV30 and TRBJ1-5; 9 bases fit TRBD1. Germline V lookup: CDR1 GTSNPN, CDR2 SVGIG (reference sequence). Losses at the gene ends were 2 bases for V and 6 bases for J; bases not matched to a gene: 8. The CDR3 is 15 amino acids.